A single sample gave rise to the 10 T cell receptor beta chains below, sequenced in a study of cytomegalovirus exposure and HLA in healthy donors. PCR amplification relied on 60 Vbeta primers (plus 13 Jbeta primers). Clones were read by immunoSEQ multiplex PCR, and TCRdb kept only the in-frame ones, dropping some. Of hundreds of thousands of clones listed, roughly four fifths were seen once; the top ten hold roughly 0.22%. Material for sequencing was PBMCs. The receptors here all came from a girl aged 2 to 10 in good health and CMV-seronegative.

The chain couples TRBV4-1 to TRBJ2-3, with 8 bases aligning to TRBD2. Germline loops: CDR1 MGHRA, CDR2 YSYEKL. After removal of 0 bases from V and 6 bases from J, the junction contained 11 bases not matched to a gene. This CDR3 region has 17 residues. The CDR3 loop reads CASSQEGISGIGDTQYF. Written as DNA, the CDR3 is TGCGCCAGCAGCCAAGAGGGGATTAGCGGGATAGGGGATACGCAGTATTTT.

The V and J genes are TRBV4-2 and TRBJ2-2, with D possibly TRBD2 on 6 matching bases. The CDR3 covers 16 residues. Trimming left V 4 bases short and J 0 bases short, with 12 bases between. Germline V CDR1 and CDR2: LGHNA, YNFKEQ. DNA for the CDR3: TGTGCCAGCAGCCCCATTGGGGAGGCGAACACCGGGGAGCTGTTTTTT. It encodes CASSPIGEANTGELFF.

V gene TRBV28 combines with J gene TRBJ1-2; 10 bases line up with TRBD1. After removal of 4 bases from V and 8 bases from J, the junction contained 10 bases not matched to a gene. The CDR3 is 15 amino acids. Germline CDR1 reads MDHEN; CDR2 reads SYDVKM. This chain's CDR3 is CASSWGRQGAEGYTF. CDR3 sequence (DNA): TGTGCCAGCAGTTGGGGACGACAGGGGGCCGAAGGCTACACCTTC.

The table lists this clone with a count of one. The J gene is TRBJ2-7, the V gene TRBV19, with 7 bases fitting TRBD2. The V gene's germline CDR1 is LNHDA and CDR2 SQIVND (reference sequence). The CDR3 has 13 amino acids. J gave up 1 base and V 7 bases, and 4 bases lay outside the gene matches. This chain's CDR3 is CASKPSGSYEQYF. CDR3 coding DNA: TGTGCCAGTAAACCTAGCGGATCCTACGAGCAGTACTTC.

V and J are TRBV7-9 and TRBJ2-7, with a possible D match to TRBD2 (5 bases). Germline V gene lookup returns CDR1 SEHNR and CDR2 FQNEAQ (reference sequence). The V and J ends lost 5 bases and 4 bases respectively, with 12 bases between them. The CDR3 loop spans 13 amino acids. In DNA form, the CDR3 reads TGTGCCAGCAGCCCACCCCGGGGTTACGAGCAGTACTTC. Residues: CASSPPRGYEQYF.

The gene calls are TRBV4-2 and TRBJ2-3, with 7 bases identical to TRBD2. V was clipped by 4 bases and J by 4 bases; unmatched bases: 8. The germline V gene has CDR1 LGHNA and CDR2 YNFKEQ. The CDR3 sequence is 15 residues long. The CDR3 loop reads CASSLGLGGADTQYF. The CDR3 DNA is TGTGCCAGCAGCCTCGGACTAGGAGGGGCAGATACGCAGTATTTT.

V and J are TRBV6-1 and TRBJ1-6, with 7 bases lining up with TRBD1. Germline-derived CDR1 and CDR2 are MNHNS and SASEGT. V shed 6 bases, J shed 5 bases, and the junction held 7 bases outside the gene matches. The CDR3 runs to 15 residues. The CDR3 sequence: CASSQDRTNNSPLHF. CDR3 nucleotide sequence: TGTGCCAGCAGCCAGGACAGGACTAATAATTCACCCCTCCACTTT.

The chain recombines TRBV5-6 with TRBJ1-1; TRBD1 matches 7 bases. Germline CDR1 is SGHDT and CDR2 is YYEEEE. V dropped 4 bases and J dropped 0; count of bases not matched to a gene: 9. This CDR3 has 16 residues. The CDR3 spells CASSPKYGTVNTEAFF. The CDR3 bases are TGTGCCAGCAGCCCGAAATACGGGACAGTGAACACTGAAGCTTTCTTT.

This sequence joins TRBV27 and TRBJ2-1; 10 bases map to TRBD1. CDR1 and CDR2 from the germline V gene are MNHEY and SMNVEV (reference sequence). This CDR3 is 16 amino acids long. The ends lost 5 bases at V and 3 bases at J; junction bases unmatched: 7. CDR3 region: CASSVRQGANYNEQFF. The CDR3 DNA sequence: TGTGCCAGCAGTGTCCGACAGGGGGCTAACTACAATGAGCAGTTCTTC.

This chain joins TRBV7-9 and TRBJ1-2; TRBD1 agrees at 7 bases. The CDR3 runs 14 residues. Germline V CDR1 and CDR2: SEHNR, FQNEAQ (reference sequence). V lost 4 bases and J lost 5; bases outside the gene matches: 7. CDR3 residues: CASSSGTEVYGYTF. The CDR3 DNA reads as TGTGCCAGCAGCTCCGGGACAGAAGTTTATGGCTACACCTTC.